This T cell receptor beta chain appears in the sequencing data of a study of cytomegalovirus exposure and HLA in healthy donors. The CDR3 spans 15 residues. Trimming removed 2 bases at V and 0 bases at J, with 10 bases between. Germline V gene sequence: CDR1 SGHTA, CDR2 FQGNSA. The PCR ran on 60 Vbeta and 13 Jbeta primers. TCRdb's table, derived via immunoSEQ multiplex PCR, lists solely in-frame clones and lacks some. The repertoire holds 85,000 to 130,000 clones, with roughly 80% as singletons. Material: PBMCs. This receptor was identified in a man aged 40-49 years in good health and CMV-seronegative. This chain uses TRBV7-2 with TRBJ1-1; D is ambiguous. The DNA of the CDR3 is TGTGCCAGCAGCTTACTTAGTCCGGTGAACACTGAAGCTTTCTTT. Protein: CASSLLSPVNTEAFF. The full variable domain, completed using reference TRBV7-2 and TRBJ1-1, is GAGVSQSPSNKVTEKGKDVELRCDPISGHTALYWYRQSLGQGLEFLIYFQGNSAPDKSGLPSDRFSAERTGGSVSTLTIQRTQQEDSAVYLCASSLLSPVNTEAFFGQGTRLTVV.